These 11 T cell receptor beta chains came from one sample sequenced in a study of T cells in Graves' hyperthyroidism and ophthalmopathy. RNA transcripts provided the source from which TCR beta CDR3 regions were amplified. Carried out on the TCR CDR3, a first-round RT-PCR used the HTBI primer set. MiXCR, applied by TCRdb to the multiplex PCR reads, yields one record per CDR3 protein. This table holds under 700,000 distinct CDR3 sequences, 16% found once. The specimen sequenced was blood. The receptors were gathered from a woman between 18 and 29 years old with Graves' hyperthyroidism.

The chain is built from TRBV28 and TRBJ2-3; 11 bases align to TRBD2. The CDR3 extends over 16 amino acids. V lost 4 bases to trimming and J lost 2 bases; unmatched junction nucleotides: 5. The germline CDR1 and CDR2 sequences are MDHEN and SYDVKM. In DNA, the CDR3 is TGTGCCAGCAGTTCCCCGGGACTAGCGGACACAGATACGCAGTATTTT. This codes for CASSSPGLADTDTQYF.

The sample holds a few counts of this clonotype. CDR3 protein: CATSPTGVYGYTF. For the CDR3, the DNA is TGTGCCACCAGCCCGACAGGGGTCTATGGCTACACCTTC. The rearrangement uses TRBV15 and TRBJ1-2; TRBD1 matches 8 bases. This CDR3 is 13 amino acids long. The germline V gene has CDR1 LNHNV and CDR2 YYDKDF (reference sequence). V shed 5 bases and J 4 bases; nucleotides not matched to a gene: 3. The whole variable domain, remainder taken from reference TRBV15 and TRBJ1-2, is DAMVIQNPRYQVTQFGKPVTLSCSQTLNHNVMYWYQQKSSQAPKLLFHYYDKDFNNEADTPDNFQSRRPNTSFCFLDIRSPGLGDTAMYLCATSPTGVYGYTFGSGTRLTVV.

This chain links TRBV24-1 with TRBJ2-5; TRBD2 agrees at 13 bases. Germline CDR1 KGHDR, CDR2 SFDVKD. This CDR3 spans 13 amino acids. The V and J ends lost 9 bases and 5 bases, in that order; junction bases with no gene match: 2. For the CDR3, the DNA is TGTGCCACCGCGGGACTAGCGGGGGAGACCCAGTACTTC. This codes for CATAGLAGETQYF.

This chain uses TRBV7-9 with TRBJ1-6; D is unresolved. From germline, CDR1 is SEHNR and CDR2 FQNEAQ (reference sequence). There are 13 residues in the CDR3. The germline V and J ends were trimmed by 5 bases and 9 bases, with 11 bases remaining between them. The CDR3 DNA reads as TGTGCCAGCAGCCAAGAATGGAGTTCACCCCTCCACTTT. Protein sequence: CASSQEWSSPLHF. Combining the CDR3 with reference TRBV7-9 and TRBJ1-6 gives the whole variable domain DTGVSQNPRHKITKRGQNVTFRCDPISEHNRLYWYRQTLGQGPEFLTYFQNEAQLEKSRLLSDRFSAERPKGSFSTLEIQRTEQGDSAMYLCASSQEWSSPLHFGNGTRLTVT.

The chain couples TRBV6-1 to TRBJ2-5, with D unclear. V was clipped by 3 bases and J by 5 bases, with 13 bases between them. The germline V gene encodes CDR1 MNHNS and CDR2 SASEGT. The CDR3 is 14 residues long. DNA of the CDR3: TGTGCCAGCAGTGAGTACTACCTAACGGAGACCCAGTACTTC. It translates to CASSEYYLTETQYF.

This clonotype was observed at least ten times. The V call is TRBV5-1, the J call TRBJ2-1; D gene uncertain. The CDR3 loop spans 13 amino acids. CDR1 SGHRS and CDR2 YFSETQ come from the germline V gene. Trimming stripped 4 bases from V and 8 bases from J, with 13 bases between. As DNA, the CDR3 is TGCGCCAGCAGCCCACGACCTGGGGATGAGCAGTTCTTC. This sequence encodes CASSPRPGDEQFF.

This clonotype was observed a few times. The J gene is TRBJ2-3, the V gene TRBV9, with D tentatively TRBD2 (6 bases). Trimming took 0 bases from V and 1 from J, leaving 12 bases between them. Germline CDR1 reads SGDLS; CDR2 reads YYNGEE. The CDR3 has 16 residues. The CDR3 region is CASSVGGTGGTDTQYF. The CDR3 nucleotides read TGTGCCAGCAGCGTAGGGGGGACTGGAGGCACAGATACGCAGTATTTT.

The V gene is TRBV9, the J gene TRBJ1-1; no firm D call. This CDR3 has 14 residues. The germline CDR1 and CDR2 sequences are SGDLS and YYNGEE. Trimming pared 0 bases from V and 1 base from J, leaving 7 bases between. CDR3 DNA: TGTGCCAGCAGCGTAGCACCGGAGAACACTGAAGCTTTCTTT. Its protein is CASSVAPENTEAFF.

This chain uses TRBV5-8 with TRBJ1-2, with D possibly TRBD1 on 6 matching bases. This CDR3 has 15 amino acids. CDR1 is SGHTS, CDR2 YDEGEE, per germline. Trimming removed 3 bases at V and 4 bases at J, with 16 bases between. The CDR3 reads CASSSRQAFFYGYTF. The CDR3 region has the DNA TGTGCCAGCAGCTCACGACAGGCGTTCTTCTATGGCTACACCTTC. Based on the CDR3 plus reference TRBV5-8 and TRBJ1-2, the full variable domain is EAGVTQSPTHLIKTRGQQATLRCSPISGHTSVYWYQQALGLGLQFLLWYDEGEERNRGNFPPRFSGRQFPNYSSELNVNALELEDSALYLCASSSRQAFFYGYTFGSGTRLTVV.

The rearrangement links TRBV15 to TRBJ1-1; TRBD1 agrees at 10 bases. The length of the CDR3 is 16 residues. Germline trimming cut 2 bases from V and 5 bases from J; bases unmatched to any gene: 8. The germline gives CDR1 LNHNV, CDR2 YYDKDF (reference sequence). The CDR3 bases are TGTGCCACCAGCAGAACTGGGACAGGGGATTGGACTGAAGCTTTCTTT. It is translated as CATSRTGTGDWTEAFF.

The CDR3 sequence: CASTEDPGKARNEQFF. The CDR3 DNA reads TGTGCCAGCACCGAAGACCCAGGGAAAGCACGCAATGAGCAGTTCTTC. This chain connects TRBV6-1 to TRBJ2-1; tentatively, D is TRBD1 (5 bases). Looked up from germline, CDR1 is MNHNS and CDR2 is SASEGT. CDR3 size: 16 residues. V was shortened by 7 bases and J by 6 bases, with 22 bases between the two germline ends.